Presented here are 30 T cell receptor beta chains from one specimen sequenced in a study of blood T cell repertoires in COVID-19. Clones were sequenced by immunoSEQ multiplex PCR, and TCRdb holds only the in-frame ones, with some missing. The sample records 150,000 to 200,000 clones, around 83% being singletons. The sequencing input was peripheral blood. These receptors all stem from a woman aged 45-60 years with COVID-19, enrolled during active disease.

J is TRBJ2-5 and V is TRBV10-3; D is possibly TRBD1 (6 bases). With 10 bases removed from V and 1 base from J, the gap between germline ends came to 10 bases. This CDR3 has 12 residues. The germline CDR1 and CDR2 sequences are ENHRY and SYGVKD. Written as DNA, the CDR3 is TGTGCCACCGGACAGCCCCAAGAGACCCAGTACTTC. Translated: CATGQPQETQYF.

V is TRBV5-1 and J is TRBJ1-1, with 9 positions matching TRBD1. The CDR3 is 15 amino acids. Germline V gene sequence: CDR1 SGHRS, CDR2 YFSETQ. Trimming took 4 bases from V and 3 from J; bases not matched to a gene: 7. Here the CDR3 reads CASSAAQGAHTEAFF. Here the CDR3 DNA reads TGCGCCAGCAGCGCGGCACAGGGGGCTCACACTGAAGCTTTCTTT.

The table lists this clone with a count of one. The chain carries TRBV5-8 and TRBJ1-5; 8 positions match TRBD1. The V and J ends lost 4 bases and 9 bases, in that order; junction bases with no gene match: 3. Germline values: CDR1 SGHTS, CDR2 YDEGEE. This CDR3 contains 12 residues. CDR3 in amino acids: CASSRTGRPQHF. DNA for the CDR3: TGTGCCAGCAGCCGGACAGGGCGGCCCCAGCATTTT.

This sequence joins TRBV5-1 and TRBJ1-3; weak D call: TRBD1 (5 bases). The germline V gene encodes CDR1 SGHRS and CDR2 YFSETQ. V shed 7 bases and J shed 4 bases, with 12 bases lying between them. This CDR3 has 13 amino acids. The CDR3 is CASSKGLGNTIYF. In nucleotides, the CDR3 is TGCGCCAGCTCGAAGGGGCTCGGAAACACCATATATTTT.

This clone was detected only once. V gene TRBV9 combines with J gene TRBJ1-1; a possible D gene is TRBD1 (6 bases). Trimming took off 1 base at V and 1 base at J, with 11 bases between the two ends. Germline CDR1 reads SGDLS; CDR2 reads YYNGEE. CDR3 length equals 15 residues. The CDR3 DNA follows: TGTGCCAGCAGCGTATTACAGGGAGAGAACACTGAAGCTTTCTTT. Amino acid sequence: CASSVLQGENTEAFF. Combining the CDR3 with reference TRBV9 and TRBJ1-1 gives the whole variable domain DSGVTQTPKHLITATGQRVTLRCSPRSGDLSVYWYQQSLDQGLQFLIQYYNGEERAKGNILERFSAQQFPDLHSELNLSSLELGDSALYFCASSVLQGENTEAFFGQGTRLTVV.

The V call is TRBV10-3, the J call TRBJ1-2; 10 bases are a match to TRBD1. Germline V gene lookup returns CDR1 ENHRY and CDR2 SYGVKD. V shed 6 bases, J shed 3 bases, and the junction held 4 bases outside the gene matches. CDR3 length equals 14 residues. The CDR3 is CAIRGQGLDYGYTF. CDR3 nucleotide sequence: TGTGCCATCAGGGGACAGGGGCTCGACTATGGCTACACCTTC.

In its sample, this clone was seen once. This chain uses TRBV6-5 with TRBJ1-1; no firm D call. Germline V lookup: CDR1 MNHEY, CDR2 SVGAGI. The CDR3 is 15 residues long. Trimming left V 2 bases short and J 1 base short, with 11 bases between. CDR3 nucleotides: TGTGCCAGCAGTTACCAGAGAAGCGGGAACACTGAAGCTTTCTTT. Translation gives CASSYQRSGNTEAFF.

This chain joins TRBV6-5 and TRBJ1-2, with unresolved D. V was cut by 7 bases and J by 8 bases, with 11 bases left in between. Germline CDR1 MNHEY, CDR2 SVGAGI. This CDR3 contains 11 residues. Here the CDR3 reads CASTAGGGYTF. CDR3 coding DNA: TGTGCCAGCACGGCAGGTGGGGGCTACACCTTC.

This clone appeared once. This chain links TRBV15 with TRBJ1-5, with unresolved D. CDR3 size: 13 residues. CDR1 LNHNV and CDR2 YYDKDF come from the germline V gene (reference sequence). V dropped 1 base and J dropped 8 bases, with 9 bases sitting between them. CDR3 coding DNA: TGTGCCACCAGCAGAGGTGAGAGGAAGCCCCAGCATTTT. It specifies CATSRGERKPQHF.

The rearrangement uses TRBV2 and TRBJ1-5; D may be TRBD1 (5 bases). The ends were cut back, 4 bases at V and 5 bases at J, with 9 bases in the middle. The CDR3 is 13 amino acids. Germline V CDR1 and CDR2: SNHLY, FYNNEI. The CDR3 DNA follows: TGTGCCAGCAGTGGGGGGGAGTATCAGCCCCAGCATTTT. It specifies CASSGGEYQPQHF.

The rearrangement links TRBV7-3 to TRBJ1-2; TRBD1 might be the D (6 bases). CDR3 length: 15 residues. Germline assignment: CDR1 SGHTA and CDR2 FQGTGA. Trimming stripped 1 base from V and 2 bases from J, with 11 bases between. Here the CDR3 reads CASSLNAGANYGYTF. DNA for the CDR3: TGTGCCAGCAGCTTAAATGCAGGGGCGAACTATGGCTACACCTTC.

This chain links TRBV5-1 with TRBJ1-5; a possible D gene is TRBD1 (6 bases). This CDR3 has 14 amino acids. The V and J ends lost 4 bases and 0 bases respectively, with 8 bases between them. The germline V gene encodes CDR1 SGHRS and CDR2 YFSETQ. Here the CDR3 DNA reads TGCGCCAGCAGCGAGGGACATAGCAATCAGCCCCAGCATTTT. This encodes CASSEGHSNQPQHF.

This chain uses TRBV7-9 with TRBJ1-4; D is ambiguous. V was shortened by 0 bases and J by 8 bases, with 10 bases between the two germline ends. CDR1 and CDR2 (germline): SEHNR, FQNEAQ (reference sequence). The CDR3 has 14 residues. This CDR3 reads CASSLAIWEEKLFF. The CDR3 region has the DNA TGTGCCAGCAGCTTAGCGATATGGGAGGAAAAACTGTTTTTT. The whole variable domain, remainder taken from reference TRBV7-9 and TRBJ1-4, is DTGVSQNPRHKITKRGQNVTFRCDPISEHNRLYWYRQTLGQGPEFLTYFQNEAQLEKSRLLSDRFSAERPKGSFSTLEIQRTEQGDSAMYLCASSLAIWEEKLFFGSGTQLSVL.

This clone was observed a handful of times. The CDR3 coding sequence is TGTGCCAGCAGTTTAGGAACGACAGGGGGTCAGCCCCAGCATTTT. Protein product: CASSLGTTGGQPQHF. V is TRBV27 and J is TRBJ1-5; 9 bases map to TRBD1. There are 15 residues in the CDR3. Germline V gives CDR1 MNHEY, CDR2 SMNVEV (reference sequence). Losses at the gene ends were 2 bases for V and 6 bases for J; bases not matched to a gene: 5.

The J gene is TRBJ2-7, the V gene TRBV18; the D gene is possibly TRBD2 (7 bases). Trimming shortened V by 6 bases and J by 3 bases, and 15 bases separated the two germline ends. The length of the CDR3 is 14 residues. Germline V CDR1 and CDR2: KGHSH, LQKENI. CDR3 sequence (DNA): TGTGCCAGCTCTACGGAGGGGGGGCTCTACGAGCAGTACTTC. Translating gives CASSTEGGLYEQYF.

The sample holds a few counts of this clone. The rearrangement uses TRBV28 and TRBJ1-5; the D gene is possibly TRBD1 (5 bases). The CDR3 has 15 residues. Germline CDR1 is MDHEN and CDR2 is SYDVKM. The V end was cut by 7 bases, the J end by 1 base, with 14 bases between. As DNA, the CDR3 is TGTGCCAGCAAACAGGCGGGAGGGAGCAATCAGCCCCAGCATTTT. Amino acids: CASKQAGGSNQPQHF.

The chain is built from TRBV28 and TRBJ2-2; 12 positions match TRBD2. The CDR3 contains 15 residues. Germline trimming cut 10 bases from V and 4 bases from J; bases unmatched to any gene: 7. Germline V gives CDR1 MDHEN, CDR2 SYDVKM. CDR3 DNA: TGTGCCACAGCTAGCGGGGGGGCGGGCACCGGGGAGCTGTTTTTT. It translates to CATASGGAGTGELFF.

The gene calls are TRBV11-2 and TRBJ2-7; D unresolved. Germline lookup yields CDR1 SGHAT and CDR2 FQNNGV. Trimming took off 0 bases at V and 3 bases at J, with 12 bases between the two ends. The CDR3 length is 15 residues. CDR3 sequence (DNA): TGTGCCAGCAGCTTAGATTATCTAGTAGGCTACGAGCAGTACTTC. This codes for CASSLDYLVGYEQYF.

The rearrangement uses TRBV7-2 and TRBJ2-6; D is perhaps TRBD1 (5 bases). The CDR3 extends over 17 amino acids. The V gene's germline CDR1 is SGHTA and CDR2 FQGNSA. The V and J ends lost 0 bases and 1 base respectively, with 10 bases between them. The CDR3 is CASSLAGPKSGANVLTF. The CDR3 region has the DNA TGTGCCAGCAGCTTAGCGGGGCCGAAATCTGGGGCCAACGTCCTGACTTTC.

The V gene is TRBV2, the J gene TRBJ1-5; D possibly corresponds to TRBD1 (5 bases). Trimming cost V 3 bases and J 7 bases, with 16 bases left between them. Looked up from germline, CDR1 is SNHLY and CDR2 is FYNNEI. This CDR3 has 15 amino acids. This CDR3 is CASSEGRDSRQPQHF. In DNA form, the CDR3 reads TGTGCCAGCAGTGAGGGCAGGGACTCTAGGCAGCCCCAGCATTTT.

This chain uses TRBV28 with TRBJ2-1, with D maybe TRBD1 (5 bases). The CDR3 contains 15 residues. Germline V gene sequence: CDR1 MDHEN, CDR2 SYDVKM. V lost 3 bases to trimming and J lost 7 bases, with 16 bases between them. The CDR3 DNA reads as TGTGCCAGCAGTTTGCAGGGTCTCGTCAGAAATGAGCAGTTCTTC. Amino acid sequence: CASSLQGLVRNEQFF.

This clone was seen only a few times. The rearrangement uses TRBV2 and TRBJ1-4; tentative D call: TRBD1 (6 bases). CDR1 is SNHLY and CDR2 is FYNNEI in the germline V gene. This CDR3 comprises 16 residues. The V end was cut by 1 base, the J end by 5 bases, with 14 bases between. For the CDR3, the DNA is TGTGCCAGCAGTGAAGAAGGGGGAAGGTCCAATGAAAAACTGTTTTTT. Translating it yields CASSEEGGRSNEKLFF.

The V and J genes are TRBV7-2 and TRBJ2-7; TRBD2 is a possible D gene (5 bases). The CDR3 has 15 amino acids. V lost 2 bases and J 4 bases, leaving 15 bases between the germline ends. CDR1 and CDR2 (germline): SGHTA, FQGNSA. The CDR3 DNA sequence: TGTGCCAGCAGCTTAAAGGAGGCTCCACTATACGAGCAGTACTTC. Amino acids: CASSLKEAPLYEQYF. The variable domain in full, with the rest retrieved from reference TRBV7-2 and TRBJ2-7, is GAGVSQSPSNKVTEKGKDVELRCDPISGHTALYWYRQSLGQGLEFLIYFQGNSAPDKSGLPSDRFSAERTGGSVSTLTIQRTQQEDSAVYLCASSLKEAPLYEQYFGPGTRLTVT.

The rearrangement joins TRBV2 to TRBJ2-5; the D gene is possibly TRBD1 (5 bases). The V and J ends lost 8 bases and 4 bases respectively, with 14 bases between them. CDR1 SNHLY and CDR2 FYNNEI come from the germline V gene. CDR3 size: 13 residues. The CDR3 reads CASPITGRETQYF. The CDR3 DNA reads as TGTGCCAGCCCGATCACAGGTCGAGAGACCCAGTACTTC.

The chain links TRBV6-5 to TRBJ1-2; the match to TRBD1 covers 10 bases. The V and J ends lost 4 bases and 4 bases, in that order; junction bases with no gene match: 6. The V gene's germline CDR1 is MNHEY and CDR2 SVGAGI. The CDR3 covers 15 residues. As DNA, the CDR3 is TGTGCCAGCAGTTCCCCGACAGGGGGCAGCTATGGCTACACCTTC. It yields the protein CASSSPTGGSYGYTF.

The genes are TRBV28 and TRBJ2-2; 9 bases line up with TRBD1. Germline V gene sequence: CDR1 MDHEN, CDR2 SYDVKM. The CDR3 is 16 amino acids. With 6 bases clipped from V and 4 bases from J, the junction kept 9 bases outside the gene matches. The CDR3 region is CASRTTGTGPTGELFF. CDR3 coding DNA: TGTGCCAGCAGGACTACCGGGACAGGGCCCACCGGGGAGCTGTTTTTT.

J is TRBJ2-4 and V is TRBV11-2; 7 bases line up with TRBD1. The CDR3 length is 14 residues. From germline, CDR1 is SGHAT and CDR2 FQNNGV. Germline trimming cut 5 bases from V and 4 bases from J; bases unmatched to any gene: 5. The CDR3 DNA is TGTGCCAGCAGCCCGGGACAGATTAAAAACATTCAGTACTTC. Translated: CASSPGQIKNIQYF. The complete variable domain, with remaining parts taken from reference TRBV11-2 and TRBJ2-4, reads EAGVAQSPRYKIIEKRQSVAFWCNPISGHATLYWYQQILGQGPKLLIQFQNNGVVDDSQLPKDRFSAERLKGVDSTLKIQPAKLEDSAVYLCASSPGQIKNIQYFGAGTRLSVL.

The rearrangement uses TRBV7-8 and TRBJ2-7, with 8 bases aligning to TRBD1. CDR1 is SGHVS, CDR2 FQNEAQ, per germline. CDR3 length: 13 amino acids. V shed 5 bases and J 4 bases; nucleotides not matched to a gene: 4. This CDR3 is CASSRTGGYEQYF. CDR3 nucleotide sequence: TGTGCCAGCAGCCGCACAGGGGGGTACGAGCAGTACTTC.

The chain recombines TRBV23-1 with TRBJ2-7; possible D gene TRBD1, 5 bases. TRBV23-1 carries the ORF label, with uncertain function. The CDR3 has 11 residues. The ends were cut back, 2 bases at V and 10 bases at J, with 9 bases in the middle. CDR3 residues: CASSQPTEQYF. The CDR3 DNA reads TGCGCCAGCAGTCAACCGACAGAACAGTACTTC.

CDR3 in amino acids: CASSAMDPGTGLIGLPYEQYF. CDR3 nucleotides: TGTGCCAGCAGCGCGATGGACCCCGGGACAGGGTTAATAGGACTTCCCTACGAGCAGTACTTC. The V gene is TRBV9, the J gene TRBJ2-7; the match to TRBD1 covers 9 bases. Trimming cost V 3 bases and J 2 bases; bases outside gene matches: 24. Germline loops: CDR1 SGDLS, CDR2 YYNGEE. This CDR3 region has 21 residues.